This T cell receptor (beta chain) was observed in a study of OX40 agonist ivuxolimab in advanced cancers. In the study overall: At doses from 0.01 to 10 mg/kg, patients were given intravenous ivuxolimab every 2 weeks. General observations from the study: Clonal expansion was among the lowest in partial responders at 0.1-3.0 mg/kg, especially CD8+. Circulating CD4+ and CD8+ T cells showed clonal expansion by week 6 at 0.1 to 3.0 mg/kg.

Sequencing was performed with immunoSEQ multiplex PCR; in TCRdb, only in-frame clones are kept and a portion is missing. Seen here are some 80,000 clones, around four fifths observed once, and the top ten hold 25%. As for this clone: The target antigen is unknown.

The germline V gene encodes CDR1 MDHEN and CDR2 SYDVKM. The CDR3 loop spans 16 amino acids. The trim removed 4 bases at V and 8 bases at J, leaving 12 bases unmatched. This material consisted of CD4+ or CD8+ T cells sorted from blood, taken in a trial of the OX40 agonist ivuxolimab. The V call is TRBV28, the J call TRBJ2-1; 9 bases match TRBD1. This clonotype was sampled from an adult with an advanced solid tumor such as melanoma, head and neck, liver or kidney cancer. CDR3 protein: CASSSTGGLARDEQFF. In DNA, the CDR3 is TGTGCCAGCAGTTCGACAGGGGGACTGGCGAGGGATGAGCAGTTCTTC.